This entry describes one TCR beta chain. As originally analysed: Reference gene primer amplification in the assay estimated nucleated cell counts. The method was immunoSEQ multiplex PCR; TCRdb's version includes in-frame clones alone and lacks a portion of them. V, J and clone size reflect that table, while D and trimming were determined from the DNA. Of some 160,000 clones listed, about four fifths were seen once; the top ten hold 15% to 20%. This entry is derived from a study of blood T cell repertoires in COVID-19. Study overall: Samples representing acute and convalescent COVID-19 were sourced from the United States, Italy and Spain. The analysed material was cDNA or gDNA that came from T cells, B-cell-depleted T cells, or PBMCs.

The germline V gene encodes CDR1 SQVTM and CDR2 ANQGSEA. CDR3 size: 12 residues. With 6 bases removed from V and 5 bases from J, the gap between germline ends came to 13 bases. The clonotype originates from a woman in her 70s who had recovered from COVID-19. Material for sequencing was peripheral blood. V gene TRBV29-1 combines with J gene TRBJ1-1, with a weak D call TRBD1 (5 bases). The CDR3 sequence: CSVHSGGTEAFF. The CDR3 DNA reads as TGCAGCGTCCATTCGGGGGGGACTGAAGCTTTCTTT.